This T cell receptor beta chain was documented in a study of blood T cells in healthy people across ages. Study conclusions and caveats: In long-lived donors, naive CD4+ cell counts and diversity exceeded those of aged donors. Observed TCR beta diversity showed a strong correlation with the percentage of naive T cells as measured by flow cytometry.

CDR3 size: 13 residues. After removal of 7 bases from V and 5 bases from J, the junction contained 5 bases not matched to a gene. Per germline, CDR1 SGHAT and CDR2 FQNNGV. About this clonotype: What it binds is not known.

The individuals who served as donors were healthy Caucasians living in Russia, aged about 6 to 90. The second PCR ran about 6 to 12 cycles with a sample-barcoded 5' primer and J-beta primers. TCRdb ran MiXCR on the 5' RACE reads and lists one entry per CDR3 protein. The data show 550,000 to 600,000 distinct CDR3 sequences, around half seen once. Specimen: blood. The clonotype comes from an elderly man in good health. The V gene is TRBV11-2, the J gene TRBJ1-2; 9 bases are shared with TRBD1. The CDR3 region is CASTKQGAYGYTF. CDR3 in DNA: TGTGCCAGCACCAAACAGGGGGCTTATGGCTACACCTTC.